Sequencing of this T cell receptor (beta chain) was carried out in a study of blood T cell repertoires in COVID-19. Losses at the gene ends were 4 bases for V and 3 bases for J; bases not matched to a gene: 5. The CDR3 runs to 15 residues. The germline CDR1 and CDR2 sequences are LGHDT and YNNKEL (reference sequence). Clones were sequenced by immunoSEQ multiplex PCR, and TCRdb holds only the in-frame ones, with some missing. The profile shows about 100,000 clones, roughly 79% of them singletons. Input material: peripheral blood. This chain links TRBV3-1 (or the pseudogene TRBV3-2) with TRBJ1-4; 7 nucleotides line up with TRBD1. The clonotype originates from a human donor in a cohort sampled during active COVID-19. CDR3 loop: CASSPSGTANEKLFF. DNA for the CDR3: TGTGCCAGCAGCCCCTCCGGGACAGCTAATGAAAAACTGTTTTTT.